The sequence of this T cell receptor (beta chain) was determined in a study of early T cells in non-severe SARS-CoV-2 infection. In the study overall: Sequencing of unsorted whole blood was done on bulk RNA, leaving chains unpaired. Regarding the study as a whole: The VDJdb matching leaned toward anti-spike CD8 responses and overlooked private and CD4 specificities.

Individual cDNA molecules were tagged with unique molecular identifiers, the study reported. TCRdb called the 5' RACE reads again in MiXCR, with one record for every CDR3 protein. Here the sample spans 70,000 to 85,000 distinct CDR3 sequences, 12% being singletons. At least ten counts were recorded for this clonotype. What it binds is not known. The CDR3 spans 12 residues. In germline, CDR1 is LNHDA, CDR2 SQIVND (reference sequence). With 8 bases removed from V and 1 base from J, the gap between germline ends came to 8 bases. Sample: whole blood, taken at baseline. V is TRBV19 and J is TRBJ2-5; no clear D. The clonotype originates from an adult who was a healthcare worker with PCR-confirmed SARS-CoV-2 infection or an uninfected control (not recorded which). The donor label of this sample is uncertain. The DNA for the CDR3 is TGTGCCAGTGGCCCTTCCCAAGAGACCCAGTACTTC. Translating it yields CASGPSQETQYF.